This T cell receptor (beta chain) was sequenced for a study of T cell responses to AZD1222 COVID-19 vaccine. Data came from immunoSEQ multiplex PCR; TCRdb stores just in-frame clones and leaves some out. The sample consists of about 190,000 clones, roughly 91% of them appearing once. The CDR3 has 13 residues. With 1 base removed from V and 5 bases from J, the gap between germline ends came to 8 bases. Germline-derived CDR1 and CDR2 are LNHDA and SQIVND (reference sequence). Material: peripheral blood, obtained on day 0 of AZD1222 vaccination. The clonotype originates from an adult in good health. The chain carries TRBV19 and TRBJ2-5; D uncertain. The CDR3 DNA is TGTGCCAGTAGTATAGTCCCTGCGGAGACCCAGTACTTC. Protein sequence: CASSIVPAETQYF.